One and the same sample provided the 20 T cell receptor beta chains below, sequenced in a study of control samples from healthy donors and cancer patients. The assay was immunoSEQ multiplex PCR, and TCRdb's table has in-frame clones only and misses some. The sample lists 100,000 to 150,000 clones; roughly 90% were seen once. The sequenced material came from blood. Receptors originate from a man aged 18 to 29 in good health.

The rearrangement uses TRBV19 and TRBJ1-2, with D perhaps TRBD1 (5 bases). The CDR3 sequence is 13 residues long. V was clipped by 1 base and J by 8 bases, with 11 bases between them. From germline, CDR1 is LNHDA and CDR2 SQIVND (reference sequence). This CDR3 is CASSIVRGDGYTF. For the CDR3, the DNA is TGTGCCAGTAGTATAGTAAGGGGCGACGGCTACACCTTC.

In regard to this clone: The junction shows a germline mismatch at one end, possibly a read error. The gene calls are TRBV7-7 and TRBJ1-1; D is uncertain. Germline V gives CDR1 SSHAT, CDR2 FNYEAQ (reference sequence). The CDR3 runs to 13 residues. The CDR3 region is CASSLIENTEAFF. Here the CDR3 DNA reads TGTGCTAGCAGCTTAATAGAGAACACTGAAGCTTTCTTT.

The CDR3 reads CAGGQGNSPLHF. For the CDR3, the DNA is TGTGCCGGGGGACAGGGGAATTCACCCCTCCACTTT. The chain combines TRBV6-6 with TRBJ1-6; 10 bases align to TRBD1. V lost 11 bases, J lost 7 bases, and 2 bases stayed unmatched. Germline assignment: CDR1 MNHNY and CDR2 SVGAGI (reference sequence). This CDR3 comprises 12 residues.

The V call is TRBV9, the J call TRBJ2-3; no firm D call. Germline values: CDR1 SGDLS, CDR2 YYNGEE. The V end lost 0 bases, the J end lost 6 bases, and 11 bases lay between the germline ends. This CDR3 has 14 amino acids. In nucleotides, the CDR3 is TGTGCCAGCAGCGTAGATACCTTAGGGGATACGCAGTATTTT. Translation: CASSVDTLGDTQYF.

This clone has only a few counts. The CDR3 reads CASSEPGVGTEAFF. In DNA, the CDR3 is TGCGCCAGCAGTGAACCAGGGGTGGGCACTGAAGCTTTCTTT. The V gene is TRBV10-1, the J gene TRBJ1-1; tentatively, D is TRBD1 (6 bases). This CDR3 is 14 amino acids long. Germline assignment: CDR1 WNHNN and CDR2 SYGVQD (reference sequence). The V end was cut by 3 bases, the J end by 4 bases, with 12 bases between.

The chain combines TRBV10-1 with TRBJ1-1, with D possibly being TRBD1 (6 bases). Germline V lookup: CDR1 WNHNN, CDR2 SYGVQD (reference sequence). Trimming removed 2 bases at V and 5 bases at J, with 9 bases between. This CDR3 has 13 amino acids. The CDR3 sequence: CASSERGGTEAFF. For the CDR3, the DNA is TGCGCCAGCAGTGAGAGGGGGGGGACTGAAGCTTTCTTT.

CDR3 protein: CASSLMTQGSPREQYF. CDR3 nucleotides: TGCGCCAGCAGCTTGATGACCCAGGGTAGCCCTAGGGAGCAGTACTTC. V usage is TRBV5-1 and J usage is TRBJ2-7, with a possible D match to TRBD1 (5 bases). This CDR3 region has 16 residues. V lost 1 base to trimming and J lost 7 bases, with 21 bases between them. The germline gives CDR1 SGHRS, CDR2 YFSETQ.

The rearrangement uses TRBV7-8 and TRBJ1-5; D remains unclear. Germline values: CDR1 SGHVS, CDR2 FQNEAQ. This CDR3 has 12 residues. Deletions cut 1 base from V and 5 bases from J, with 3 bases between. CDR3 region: CASSLVDQPQHF. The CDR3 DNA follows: TGTGCCAGCAGCTTAGTAGATCAGCCCCAGCATTTT.

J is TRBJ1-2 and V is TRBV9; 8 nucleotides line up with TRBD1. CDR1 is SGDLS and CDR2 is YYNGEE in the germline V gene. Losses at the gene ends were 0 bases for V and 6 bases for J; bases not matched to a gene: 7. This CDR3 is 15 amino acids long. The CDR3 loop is CASSVAGGQGNGYTF. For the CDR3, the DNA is TGTGCCAGCAGCGTAGCAGGCGGACAGGGAAATGGCTACACCTTC.

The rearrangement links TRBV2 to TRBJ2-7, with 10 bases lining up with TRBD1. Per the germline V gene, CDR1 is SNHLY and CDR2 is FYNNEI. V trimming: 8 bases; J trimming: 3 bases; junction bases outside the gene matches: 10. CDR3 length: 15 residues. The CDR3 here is CASADSGQGIYEQYF. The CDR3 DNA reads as TGTGCCAGCGCAGATTCGGGACAGGGGATCTACGAGCAGTACTTC.

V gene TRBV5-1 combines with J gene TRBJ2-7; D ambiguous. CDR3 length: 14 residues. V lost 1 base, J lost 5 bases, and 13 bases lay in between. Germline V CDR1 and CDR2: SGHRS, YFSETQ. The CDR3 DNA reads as TGCGCCAGCAGCTTGTTATCTGCTAAGAACGAGCAGTACTTC. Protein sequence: CASSLLSAKNEQYF.

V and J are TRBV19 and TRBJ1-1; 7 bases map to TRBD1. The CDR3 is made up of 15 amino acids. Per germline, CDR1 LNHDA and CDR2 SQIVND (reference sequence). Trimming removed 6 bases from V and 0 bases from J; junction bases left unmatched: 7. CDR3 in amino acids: CASRGAGGMNTEAFF. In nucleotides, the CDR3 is TGTGCCAGTAGAGGGGCAGGGGGTATGAACACTGAAGCTTTCTTT.

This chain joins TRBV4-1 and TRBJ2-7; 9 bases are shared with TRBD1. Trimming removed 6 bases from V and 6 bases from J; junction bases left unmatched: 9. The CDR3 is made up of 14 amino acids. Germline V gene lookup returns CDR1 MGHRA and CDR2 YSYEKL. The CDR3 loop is CASSSYRDRAEQYF. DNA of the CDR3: TGCGCCAGCAGTTCTTACAGGGACAGGGCCGAGCAGTACTTC.

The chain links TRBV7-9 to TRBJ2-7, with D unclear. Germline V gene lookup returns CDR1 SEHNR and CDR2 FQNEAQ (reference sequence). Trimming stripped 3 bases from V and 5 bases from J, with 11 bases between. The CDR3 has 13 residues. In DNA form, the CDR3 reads TGTGCCAGCAGCTTCCCAGACAAAGACGAGCAGTACTTC. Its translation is CASSFPDKDEQYF.

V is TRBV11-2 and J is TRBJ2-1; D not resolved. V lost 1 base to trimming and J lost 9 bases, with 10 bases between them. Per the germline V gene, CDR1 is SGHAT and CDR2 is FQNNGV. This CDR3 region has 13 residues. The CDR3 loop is CASSLVPSREQFF. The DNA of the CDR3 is TGTGCCAGCAGCTTAGTCCCATCTCGTGAGCAGTTCTTC.

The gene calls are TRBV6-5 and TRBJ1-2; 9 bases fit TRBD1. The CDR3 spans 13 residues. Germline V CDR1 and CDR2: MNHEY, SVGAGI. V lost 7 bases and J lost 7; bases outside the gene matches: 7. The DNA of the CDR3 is TGTGCCAGCATAGGGACAGGGAGGGCTGGCTACACCTTC. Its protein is CASIGTGRAGYTF.

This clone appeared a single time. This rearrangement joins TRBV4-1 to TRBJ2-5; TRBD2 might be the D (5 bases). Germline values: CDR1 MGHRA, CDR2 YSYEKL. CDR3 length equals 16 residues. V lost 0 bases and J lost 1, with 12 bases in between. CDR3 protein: CASSQDRGKFQETQYF. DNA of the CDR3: TGCGCCAGCAGCCAAGATCGAGGGAAGTTCCAAGAGACCCAGTACTTC.

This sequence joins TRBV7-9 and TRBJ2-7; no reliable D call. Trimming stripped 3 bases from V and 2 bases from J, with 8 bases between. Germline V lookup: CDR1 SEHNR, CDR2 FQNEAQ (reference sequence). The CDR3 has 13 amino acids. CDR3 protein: CASSFLKTYEQYF. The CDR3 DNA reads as TGTGCCAGCAGCTTCCTAAAGACCTACGAGCAGTACTTC. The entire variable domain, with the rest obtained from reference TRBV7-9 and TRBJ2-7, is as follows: DTGVSQNPRHKITKRGQNVTFRCDPISEHNRLYWYRQTLGQGPEFLTYFQNEAQLEKSRLLSDRFSAERPKGSFSTLEIQRTEQGDSAMYLCASSFLKTYEQYFGPGTRLTVT.

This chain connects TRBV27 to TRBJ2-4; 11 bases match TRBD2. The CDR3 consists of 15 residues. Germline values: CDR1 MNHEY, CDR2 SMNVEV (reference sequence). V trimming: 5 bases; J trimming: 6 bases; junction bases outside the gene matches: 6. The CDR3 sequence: CASSPPGLAGNIQYF. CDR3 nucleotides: TGTGCCAGCAGTCCCCCCGGACTAGCGGGAAACATTCAGTACTTC.

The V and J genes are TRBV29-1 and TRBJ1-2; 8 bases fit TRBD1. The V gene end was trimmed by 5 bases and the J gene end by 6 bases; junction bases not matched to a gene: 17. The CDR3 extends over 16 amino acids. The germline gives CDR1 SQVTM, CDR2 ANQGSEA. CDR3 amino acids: CSVFGRDRTYLDGYTF. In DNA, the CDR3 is TGCAGCGTTTTCGGGCGGGACAGGACCTACCTAGATGGCTACACCTTC.